This TCR beta chain was obtained from a study of HIV-infected patients and healthy controls. The table lists this clonotype with many counts. TCRdb re-called the 5' RACE reads with MiXCR, one entry per CDR3 protein. The sample carries approximately 67,000 distinct CDR3 sequences, roughly a sixth recorded once. V dropped 1 base and J dropped 2; count of bases not matched to a gene: 5. The CDR3 extends over 16 amino acids. Germline CDR1 and CDR2: SGHDT and YYEEEE. The clonotype was recovered from a human donor in good health. The genes are TRBV5-6 and TRBJ1-4; the match to TRBD1 covers 7 bases. What was sequenced was CD4+ T cells from blood. CDR3 amino acids: CASSLLGGATNEKLFF. The CDR3 region has the DNA TGTGCCAGCAGCTTGTTAGGGGGCGCGACTAATGAAAAACTGTTTTTT. The variable domain in full, completed from reference TRBV5-6 and TRBJ1-4, reads DAGVTQSPTHLIKTRGQQVTLRCSPKSGHDTVSWYQQALGQGPQFIFQYYEEEERQRGNFPDRFSGHQFPNYSSELNVNALLLGDSALYLCASSLLGGATNEKLFFGSGTQLSVL.